A selection of T cell receptor beta chains follows, all from one sample in a study of regulatory T cells in long-lasting Graves disease. In TCRdb, the multiplex PCR reads were re-called with MiXCR into one record per CDR3 protein. The sample holds roughly 400,000 distinct CDR3 sequences, around 20% seen once. The material sequenced was peripheral blood mononuclear cells (PBMCs), taken when the disease was refractory, from a patient treated with antithyroid drugs. The receptors stem from a female donor with Graves disease. Both conserved end residues are part of each CDR3. Fields, in order: J gene, clone size, D gene, V gene, CDR3 protein, CDR3 DNA. The D gene is left open where the match is weak. A clone size is listed for some rows: how often the clone was seen (once, few, many), or a class if it is expanded.

j_gene: TRBJ2-7; abundance: few; d_gene: TRBD2; v_gene: TRBV20-1; CDR3aa: CSAVGLAGDYEQYF; CDR3nt: TGCAGTGCTGTCGGACTAGCGGGAGACTACGAGCAGTACTTC
j_gene: TRBJ2-6; abundance: many; d_gene: -; v_gene: TRBV15; CDR3aa: CATSRSGTMSGANVLTF; CDR3nt: TGTGCCACCAGCAGATCGGGGACAATGTCTGGGGCCAACGTCCTGACTTTC
j_gene: TRBJ2-5; abundance: few; d_gene: -; v_gene: TRBV2; CDR3aa: CASGTDRAGMETQYF; CDR3nt: TGTGCCAGCGGCACCGACAGGGCGGGGATGGAGACCCAGTACTTC
j_gene: TRBJ2-7; abundance: few; d_gene: -; v_gene: TRBV4-2; CDR3aa: CASSQDLEHLYEQYF; CDR3nt: TGTGCCAGCAGCCAAGATCTTGAACACCTCTACGAGCAGTACTTC
j_gene: TRBJ1-6; abundance: -; d_gene: -; v_gene: TRBV6-2/TRBV6-3; CDR3aa: CASSYSISHVGGGNSPLHF; CDR3nt: TGTGCCAGCAGTTACTCGATCTCTCATGTGGGGGGGGGTAATTCACCCCTCCACTTT
j_gene: TRBJ2-7; abundance: few; d_gene: TRBD1; v_gene: TRBV7-2; CDR3aa: CASSSFNTGVEQYF; CDR3nt: TGTGCCAGCAGCTCCTTCAACACAGGGGTCGAGCAGTACTTC
j_gene: TRBJ2-7; abundance: few; d_gene: -; v_gene: TRBV6-1; CDR3aa: CASSPWGREQYF; CDR3nt: TGTGCCAGCAGCCCCTGGGGGAGAGAGCAGTACTTC
j_gene: TRBJ2-5; abundance: many; d_gene: TRBD1; v_gene: TRBV7-9; CDR3aa: CASSLGTAQETQYF; CDR3nt: TGTGCCAGCAGTCTCGGGACAGCGCAAGAGACCCAGTACTTC
j_gene: TRBJ1-2; abundance: -; d_gene: -; v_gene: TRBV27; CDR3aa: CASSSATGHGYTF; CDR3nt: TGTGCCAGCAGTTCCGCGACAGGCCATGGCTACACCTTC
j_gene: TRBJ2-2; abundance: -; d_gene: TRBD1; v_gene: TRBV12-3/TRBV12-4; CDR3aa: CASTLGTGVTGELFF; CDR3nt: TGTGCCAGCACTCTAGGGACAGGGGTCACCGGGGAGCTGTTTTTT
j_gene: TRBJ1-4; abundance: -; d_gene: -; v_gene: TRBV13; CDR3aa: CASSVLGADPDSLFF; CDR3nt: TGTGCCAGCAGCGTCCTCGGAGCAGATCCGGATAGTCTGTTTTTT
j_gene: TRBJ1-1; abundance: -; d_gene: -; v_gene: TRBV29-1; CDR3aa: CSVSRGTEAFF; CDR3nt: TGCAGCGTCTCGAGGGGCACAGAAGCTTTCTTT
j_gene: TRBJ2-7; abundance: -; d_gene: -; v_gene: TRBV20-1; CDR3aa: CSARDPTRWDEQYF; CDR3nt: TGCAGTGCTAGAGATCCGACCCGTTGGGACGAGCAGTACTTC
j_gene: TRBJ1-5; abundance: -; d_gene: -; v_gene: TRBV29-1; CDR3aa: CSVEEGSVQHF; CDR3nt: TGCAGCGTTGAAGAGGGGAGTGTCCAGCATTTT